This passage covers 32 T cell receptor beta chains from one sample sequenced in a study of blood T cell repertoires in COVID-19. TCRdb's copy holds only in-frame clones and misses some; the assay was immunoSEQ multiplex PCR. The sample contains 200,000 to 250,000 clones, approximately 90% of which appear only once. The sequenced sample was PBMCs or T cells enriched from blood (not recorded which). Receptors originate from a man aged 35 to 55 who had recovered from COVID-19.

V is TRBV18 and J is TRBJ2-1; TRBD1 matches at 8 bases. Germline V CDR1 and CDR2: KGHSH, LQKENI. The CDR3 consists of 14 residues. The trim removed 4 bases at V and 6 bases at J, leaving 5 bases unmatched. CDR3 protein: CASSLGTGANEQFF. The CDR3 bases are TGTGCCAGCTCACTAGGGACAGGTGCCAATGAGCAGTTCTTC.

V and J are TRBV3-1 (or the pseudogene TRBV3-2) and TRBJ2-7; 8 bases agree with TRBD2. Germline CDR1 is LGHDT and CDR2 is YNNKEL (reference sequence). V dropped 0 bases and J dropped 0; count of bases not matched to a gene: 4. The CDR3 runs 16 residues. CDR3 nucleotides: TGTGCCAGCAGCCAAGATCGGGGGGGGAACTCCTACGAGCAGTACTTC. Translated, it gives CASSQDRGGNSYEQYF.

This clone was detected a few times. The chain recombines TRBV11-2 with TRBJ2-1, with D perhaps TRBD2 (6 bases). V was shortened by 3 bases and J by 0 bases, with 12 bases between the two germline ends. The CDR3 extends over 16 amino acids. CDR1 and CDR2 (germline): SGHAT, FQNNGV. The CDR3 is CASSFGGESSYNEQFF. CDR3 bases: TGTGCCAGCAGCTTTGGAGGGGAGAGCTCCTACAATGAGCAGTTCTTC. The full variable domain, its missing parts supplied by reference TRBV11-2 and TRBJ2-1, is EAGVAQSPRYKIIEKRQSVAFWCNPISGHATLYWYQQILGQGPKLLIQFQNNGVVDDSQLPKDRFSAERLKGVDSTLKIQPAKLEDSAVYLCASSFGGESSYNEQFFGPGTRLTVL.

The rearrangement joins TRBV6-2 or TRBV6-3 to TRBJ2-1, with 7 bases identical to TRBD1. The CDR3 extends over 15 amino acids. CDR1 is MNHEY and CDR2 is SVGEGT in the germline V gene. V lost 2 bases, J lost 10 bases, and 11 bases stayed unmatched. The CDR3 loop is CASSYETGIPREQFF. In DNA form, the CDR3 reads TGTGCCAGCAGTTACGAGACAGGGATTCCCCGGGAGCAGTTCTTC.

The sample holds one count of this clone. V usage is TRBV19 and J usage is TRBJ2-6; TRBD2 matches 7 bases. The V gene end was trimmed by 4 bases and the J gene end by 0 bases; junction bases not matched to a gene: 9. Germline CDR1 and CDR2: LNHDA and SQIVND (reference sequence). The CDR3 totals 18 residues. CDR3 in DNA: TGTGCCAGTAGTAGGGAGGGACGGTACTACTCTGGGGCCAACGTCCTGACTTTC. This sequence encodes CASSREGRYYSGANVLTF.

The V gene is TRBV7-9, the J gene TRBJ1-6; 7 bases are a match to TRBD1. The CDR3 is 16 residues long. Germline V gene lookup returns CDR1 SEHNR and CDR2 FQNEAQ (reference sequence). V was pared by 1 base and J by 10 bases, with 10 bases of the junction left unmatched. The CDR3 sequence is CASSLEQGSVGSPLHF. CDR3 DNA: TGTGCCAGCAGCTTAGAACAGGGGTCGGTTGGCTCACCCCTCCACTTT.

The V and J genes are TRBV6-5 and TRBJ2-1; TRBD1 agrees at 12 bases. CDR1 is MNHEY and CDR2 is SVGAGI in the germline V gene. V trimming: 6 bases; J trimming: 7 bases; junction bases outside the gene matches: 7. There are 15 residues in the CDR3. In nucleotides, the CDR3 is TGTGCCAGCAGGCCCGGGACAGGGGGCTCGAATGAGCAGTTCTTC. The encoded protein is CASRPGTGGSNEQFF.

The chain links TRBV5-1 to TRBJ1-2; D gene ambiguous. V was shortened by 7 bases and J by 1 base, with 17 bases between the two germline ends. Germline V gene lookup returns CDR1 SGHRS and CDR2 YFSETQ. The length of the CDR3 is 15 residues. DNA of the CDR3: TGCGCCAGCGCCGACGGAGGTACCTTTAACTATGGCTACACCTTC. Translated: CASADGGTFNYGYTF.

The V call is TRBV5-4, the J call TRBJ2-2, with a possible D match to TRBD2 (6 bases). The CDR3 runs to 17 residues. The germline V and J ends were trimmed by 2 bases and 1 base, with 15 bases remaining between them. The germline V gene encodes CDR1 SGHNT and CDR2 YYREEE (reference sequence). This CDR3 reads CASSFSVDGGNTGELFF. The CDR3 DNA follows: TGTGCCAGCAGCTTTAGTGTGGACGGGGGGAACACCGGGGAGCTGTTTTTT.

The V call is TRBV5-1, the J call TRBJ2-1; 11 nucleotides align to TRBD1. The CDR3 loop spans 15 amino acids. Trimming cost V 3 bases and J 6 bases; bases outside gene matches: 5. Germline V gene lookup returns CDR1 SGHRS and CDR2 YFSETQ. The CDR3 nucleotides are TGCGCCAGCAGCTGGGGACAGGGGGTGGGCAATGAGCAGTTCTTC. It translates to CASSWGQGVGNEQFF. Supplemented by reference TRBV5-1 and TRBJ2-1, the full variable domain reads KAGVTQTPRYLIKTRGQQVTLSCSPISGHRSVSWYQQTPGQGLQFLFEYFSETQRNKGNFPGRFSGRQFSNSRSEMNVSTLELGDSALYLCASSWGQGVGNEQFFGPGTRLTVL.

This chain joins TRBV9 and TRBJ1-2; 9 positions agree with TRBD1. Germline loops: CDR1 SGDLS, CDR2 YYNGEE. The CDR3 length is 14 residues. Losses at the gene ends were 3 bases for V and 2 bases for J; bases not matched to a gene: 2. The CDR3 spells CASSEGTGNYGYTF. The CDR3 nucleotides are TGTGCCAGCAGCGAGGGGACAGGGAACTATGGCTACACCTTC.

The chain joins TRBV6-5 to TRBJ1-2; tentative D call: TRBD1 (5 bases). The CDR3 runs to 13 residues. V was clipped by 5 bases and J by 4 bases, with 11 bases between them. From germline, CDR1 is MNHEY and CDR2 SVGAGI. CDR3 loop: CASSPVGVYGYTF. CDR3 DNA: TGTGCCAGCAGTCCCGTAGGGGTCTATGGCTACACCTTC.

The rearrangement links TRBV9 to TRBJ2-3, with 7 bases matching TRBD2. The junction had 10 bases not matched to a gene; V was cut back by 3 bases and J by 0 bases. This CDR3 has 17 residues. The germline gives CDR1 SGDLS, CDR2 YYNGEE. This chain's CDR3 is CASSGTGTISSTDTQYF. CDR3 DNA sequence: TGTGCCAGCAGCGGAACCGGGACTATCTCTAGCACAGATACGCAGTATTTT. Combining the CDR3 with reference TRBV9 and TRBJ2-3 gives the whole variable domain DSGVTQTPKHLITATGQRVTLRCSPRSGDLSVYWYQQSLDQGLQFLIQYYNGEERAKGNILERFSAQQFPDLHSELNLSSLELGDSALYFCASSGTGTISSTDTQYFGPGTRLTVL.

V and J are TRBV18 and TRBJ1-2; TRBD1 matches at 10 bases. CDR1 is KGHSH and CDR2 is LQKENI in the germline V gene. Losses at the gene ends were 3 bases for V and 7 bases for J; bases not matched to a gene: 11. The CDR3 contains 16 residues. For the CDR3, the DNA is TGTGCCAGCTCACCCGGACAGGGGGGTAGTACTGGTGGCTACACCTTC. This gives the protein CASSPGQGGSTGGYTF.

The table lists this clone with a count of one. The chain carries TRBV30 and TRBJ1-6; TRBD1 matches 11 bases. The germline V gene encodes CDR1 GTSNPN and CDR2 SVGIG (reference sequence). The J segment lost 7 bases and the V segment lost 5 bases, leaving 1 base of the junction unmatched. The CDR3 loop spans 13 amino acids. The CDR3: CAWGTGGNSPLHF. The CDR3 coding sequence is TGTGCCTGGGGGACAGGGGGGAATTCACCCCTCCACTTT. Using reference TRBV30 and TRBJ1-6 for the parts outside the CDR3, the full variable domain is SQTIHQWPATLVQPVGSPLSLECTVEGTSNPNLYWYRQAAGRGLQLLFYSVGIGQISSEVPQNLSASRPQDRQFILSSKKLLLSDSGFYLCAWGTGGNSPLHFGNGTRLTVT.

The chain couples TRBV5-1 to TRBJ2-5; D perhaps matches TRBD2 (6 bases). V dropped 4 bases and J dropped 1 base, with 11 bases sitting between them. Germline V gives CDR1 SGHRS, CDR2 YFSETQ. This CDR3 has 14 residues. The CDR3 DNA is TGCGCCAGCAGCATTGGGACTTTCCAAGAGACCCAGTACTTC. This sequence encodes CASSIGTFQETQYF.

This sequence joins TRBV4-3 and TRBJ1-1; D not certain. The CDR3 is 21 residues long. Looked up from germline, CDR1 is LGHNA and CDR2 is YSLEER. V gave up 2 bases and J gave up 0 bases, with 28 bases separating them. This CDR3 is CASSQPRVASALLIMNTEAFF. DNA of the CDR3: TGCGCCAGCAGCCAACCCCGGGTGGCCAGCGCTCTACTAATCATGAACACTGAAGCTTTCTTT.

The J gene is TRBJ2-2, the V gene TRBV6-6, with 7 bases aligning to TRBD1. V was pared by 6 bases and J by 6 bases, with 10 bases of the junction left unmatched. CDR3 length: 15 amino acids. The germline V gene encodes CDR1 MNHNY and CDR2 SVGAGI (reference sequence). CDR3 in DNA: TGTGCCAGCAGAACCGGGACAGACCAATCCGGGGAGCTGTTTTTT. Protein: CASRTGTDQSGELFF.

J is TRBJ2-7 and V is TRBV4-1; TRBD2 is a possible D gene (5 bases). The V and J ends lost 3 bases and 3 bases respectively, with 9 bases between them. This CDR3 has 13 amino acids. Looked up from germline, CDR1 is MGHRA and CDR2 is YSYEKL. CDR3 coding DNA: TGCGCCAGCAGCCACCCCGGGGACTACGAGCAGTACTTC. It encodes CASSHPGDYEQYF.

The V call is TRBV6-5, the J call TRBJ1-5; 8 positions agree with TRBD1. This CDR3 has 14 residues. The V and J ends lost 4 bases and 7 bases, in that order; junction bases with no gene match: 6. The germline CDR1 and CDR2 sequences are MNHEY and SVGAGI. In DNA form, the CDR3 reads TGTGCCAGCAGTTTACAGGGGGGAGGCCAGCCCCAGCATTTT. Its translation: CASSLQGGGQPQHF.

Only one count was recorded for this clone. The chain links TRBV2 to TRBJ2-1, with 9 nucleotides matching TRBD2. Trimming cost V 4 bases and J 10 bases; bases outside gene matches: 11. CDR1 is SNHLY and CDR2 is FYNNEI in the germline V gene. This CDR3 contains 15 residues. CDR3 sequence (DNA): TGTGCCAGCAGTGTTGGGGTAGCGGGAGCTTGGGAGCAGTTCTTC. Its translation: CASSVGVAGAWEQFF.

This clone was seen just once. The rearrangement joins TRBV12-3 or TRBV12-4 to TRBJ1-6; possible D gene TRBD1, 6 bases. This CDR3 region has 13 residues. Trimming cost V 6 bases and J 10 bases, with 13 bases left between them. The CDR3 sequence: CASRWGPDSPLHF. CDR3 in DNA: TGTGCCAGCAGATGGGGGCCAGACTCACCCCTCCACTTT.

The rearrangement joins TRBV6-5 to TRBJ2-7, with D unclear. This CDR3 has 13 amino acids. The V gene's germline CDR1 is MNHEY and CDR2 SVGAGI. The V end was cut by 6 bases, the J end by 6 bases, with 15 bases between. The CDR3 nucleotides read TGTGCCAGCAGCTCCGGTTCTCTTGCCGAGCAGTACTTC. Translated: CASSSGSLAEQYF.

This clone came up once. The V call is TRBV18, the J call TRBJ1-2; D perhaps matches TRBD1 (5 bases). CDR1 is KGHSH and CDR2 is LQKENI in the germline V gene. Between the trimmed V and J ends, which lost 1 base and 1 base, there was a span of 16 bases. This CDR3 is built from 17 residues. As DNA, the CDR3 is TGTGCCAGCTCACCACAAACGTCCCGGGGGATTAACTATGGCTACACCTTC. It specifies CASSPQTSRGINYGYTF.

This chain connects TRBV28 to TRBJ2-7; TRBD2 might be the D (6 bases). Gene TRBJ2-5 matches the end of the DNA better, so the J call may be wrong. The CDR3 totals 11 residues. Per the germline V gene, CDR1 is MDHEN and CDR2 is SYDVKM. CDR3 DNA sequence: TGTGCCAGCGGACCTAGCGTGACCCAGTACTTC. Its translation: CASGPSVTQYF.

The chain combines TRBV7-9 with TRBJ2-3; D perhaps matches TRBD2 (6 bases). Trimming cost V 2 bases and J 2 bases, with 14 bases left between them. The germline gives CDR1 SEHNR, CDR2 FQNEAQ (reference sequence). The CDR3 is 16 residues long. For the CDR3, the DNA is TGTGCCAGCAGCTTACTAGCGCCCGGGGCCACAGATACGCAGTATTTT. The encoded protein is CASSLLAPGATDTQYF.

This chain uses TRBV7-9 with TRBJ1-2, with 8 bases fitting TRBD1. In germline, CDR1 is SEHNR, CDR2 FQNEAQ (reference sequence). Losses at the gene ends were 4 bases for V and 0 bases for J; bases not matched to a gene: 10. The CDR3 sequence is 17 residues long. The CDR3 protein is CASSYGTGIQANYGYTF. The CDR3 nucleotides read TGTGCCAGCAGCTATGGGACAGGAATCCAAGCTAACTATGGCTACACCTTC.

This sequence joins TRBV19 and TRBJ1-5, with TRBD1 matching over 7 bases. Germline V gene lookup returns CDR1 LNHDA and CDR2 SQIVND (reference sequence). The V gene end was trimmed by 5 bases and the J gene end by 5 bases; junction bases not matched to a gene: 15. The CDR3 covers 17 residues. CDR3 loop: CASSLYLTTGSHQPQHF. The DNA of the CDR3 is TGTGCCAGTAGTCTCTACCTCACGACAGGGAGTCATCAGCCCCAGCATTTT.

This chain connects TRBV21-1 to TRBJ1-4; the D segment call TRBD1 is taken from the table without a DNA check. TRBV21-1 is labeled a pseudogene. This CDR3 has 15 residues. CDR3: CASSTATGDNEKLFF. The DNA of the CDR3 is TGTGCCAGCAGCACAGCGACAGGGGATAATGAAAAACTGTTTTTT.

The rearrangement uses TRBV28 and TRBJ1-2; TRBD1 matches 8 bases. Trimming cost V 7 bases and J 4 bases; bases outside gene matches: 8. Per the germline V gene, CDR1 is MDHEN and CDR2 is SYDVKM. This CDR3 comprises 14 residues. The CDR3 region is CASTVTGEIYGYTF. CDR3 nucleotides: TGTGCCAGCACCGTGACAGGGGAAATCTATGGCTACACCTTC.

The V and J genes are TRBV6-5 and TRBJ1-2; TRBD1 matches at 8 bases. This CDR3 region has 14 residues. V lost 4 bases, J lost 5 bases, and 6 bases stayed unmatched. Germline V CDR1 and CDR2: MNHEY, SVGAGI. CDR3 DNA: TGTGCCAGCAGTTGGGGGACAGGTGAATATGGCTACACCTTC. Residues: CASSWGTGEYGYTF.

This chain links TRBV25-1 with TRBJ2-7; 7 bases are a match to TRBD1. Germline V lookup: CDR1 MGHDK, CDR2 SYGVNS. This CDR3 has 13 amino acids. The V gene end was trimmed by 6 bases and the J gene end by 2 bases; junction bases not matched to a gene: 4. CDR3 loop: CASRTDRPYEQYF. The DNA for the CDR3 is TGTGCCAGCAGAACGGACAGGCCCTACGAGCAGTACTTC.